The clone carrying this T cell receptor beta chain was detected a few times. Its target is unknown. This entry belongs to a study of T cell responses to AZD1222 COVID-19 vaccine. Libraries were prepared by immunoSEQ multiplex PCR; TCRdb keeps only in-frame clonotypes and omits some of them. This table has about 97,000 clones, roughly 89% appearing once. Study-wide points: Donors were chiefly white British, with a greater number of females, and clonal diversity was perhaps underestimated.

Unmatched junction bases numbered 9, after V lost 4 bases and J lost 7 bases. The CDR3 is 16 amino acids. Germline V lookup: CDR1 KGHSH, CDR2 LQKENI. This receptor was identified in an adult in good health. The chain carries TRBV18 and TRBJ2-1; 11 bases align to TRBD2. This sample comprised peripheral blood, obtained on day 0 of AZD1222 vaccination. The CDR3 protein is CASSRYSGGAENEQFF. In nucleotides, the CDR3 is TGTGCCAGCTCACGCTATAGCGGGGGGGCGGAGAATGAGCAGTTCTTC.